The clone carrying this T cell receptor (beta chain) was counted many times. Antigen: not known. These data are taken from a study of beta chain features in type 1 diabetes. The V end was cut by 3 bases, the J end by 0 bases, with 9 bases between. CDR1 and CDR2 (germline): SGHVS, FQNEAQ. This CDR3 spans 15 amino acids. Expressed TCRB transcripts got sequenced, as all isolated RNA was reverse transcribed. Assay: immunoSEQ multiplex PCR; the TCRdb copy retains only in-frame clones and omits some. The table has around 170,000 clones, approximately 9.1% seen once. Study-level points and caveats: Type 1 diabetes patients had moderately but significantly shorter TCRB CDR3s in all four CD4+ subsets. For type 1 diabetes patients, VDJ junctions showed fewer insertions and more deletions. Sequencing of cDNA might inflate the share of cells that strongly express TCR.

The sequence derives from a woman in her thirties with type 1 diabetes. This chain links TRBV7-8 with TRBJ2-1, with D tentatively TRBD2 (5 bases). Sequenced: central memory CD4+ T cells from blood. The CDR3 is CASSLGGPSYNEQFF. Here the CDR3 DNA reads TGTGCCAGCAGCTTGGGCGGGCCCTCCTACAATGAGCAGTTCTTC.